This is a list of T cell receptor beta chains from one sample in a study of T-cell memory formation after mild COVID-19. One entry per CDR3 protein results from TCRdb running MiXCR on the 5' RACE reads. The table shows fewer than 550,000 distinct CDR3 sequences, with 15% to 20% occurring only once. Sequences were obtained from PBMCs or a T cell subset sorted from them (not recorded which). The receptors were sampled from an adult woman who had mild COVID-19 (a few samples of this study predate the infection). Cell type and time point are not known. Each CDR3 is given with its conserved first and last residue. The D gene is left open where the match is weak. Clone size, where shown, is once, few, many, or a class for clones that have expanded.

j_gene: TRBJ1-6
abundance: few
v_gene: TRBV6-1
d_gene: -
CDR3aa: CASSGQENSPLHF
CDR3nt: TGTGCCAGCAGTGGACAGGAGAATTCACCCCTCCACTTT

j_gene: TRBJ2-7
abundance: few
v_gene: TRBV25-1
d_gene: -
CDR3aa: CASSEESSLEQYF
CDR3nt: TGTGCCAGCAGTGAGGAAAGTAGCCTCGAGCAGTACTTC

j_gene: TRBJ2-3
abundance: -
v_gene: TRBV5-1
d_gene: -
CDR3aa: CASSLETGGGGTDTQYF
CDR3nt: TGCGCCAGCAGCTTGGAGACCGGGGGCGGCGGAACAGATACGCAGTATTTT

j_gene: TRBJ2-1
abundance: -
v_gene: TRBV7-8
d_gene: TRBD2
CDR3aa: CASSIIGTSGDPGDEQFF
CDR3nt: TGTGCCAGCAGCATAATCGGGACTAGCGGGGACCCAGGGGATGAGCAGTTCTTC

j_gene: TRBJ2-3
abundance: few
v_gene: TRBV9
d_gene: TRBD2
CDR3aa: CASSGTGTSGDTQYF
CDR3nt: TGTGCCAGCAGCGGAACCGGGACTAGCGGGGATACGCAGTATTTT

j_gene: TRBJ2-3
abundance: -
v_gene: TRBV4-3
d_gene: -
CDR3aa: CASSQDPEWRYTQYF
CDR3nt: TGCGCCAGCAGCCAAGACCCGGAGTGGCGGTATACGCAGTATTTT

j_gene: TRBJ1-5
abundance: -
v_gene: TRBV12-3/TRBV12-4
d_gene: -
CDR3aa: CASSLDPGVSQPQHF
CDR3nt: TGTGCCAGCAGTTTAGATCCCGGGGTTTCTCAGCCCCAGCATTTT

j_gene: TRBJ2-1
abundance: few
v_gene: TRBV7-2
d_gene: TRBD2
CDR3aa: CASSLSGRVDNEQFF
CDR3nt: TGTGCCAGCAGCCTTAGCGGGAGGGTCGACAATGAGCAGTTCTTC

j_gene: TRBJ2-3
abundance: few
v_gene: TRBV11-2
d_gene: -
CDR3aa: CASSFDSARQYF
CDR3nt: TGTGCCAGCAGCTTCGACTCCGCTCGACAGTATTTT

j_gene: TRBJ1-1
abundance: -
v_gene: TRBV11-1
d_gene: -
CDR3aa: CASRSSAEAFF
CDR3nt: TGTGCCAGCAGGTCAAGCGCTGAAGCTTTCTTT

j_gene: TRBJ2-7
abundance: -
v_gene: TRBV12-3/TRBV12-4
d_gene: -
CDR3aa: CASSRSGPSYKAYEQYF
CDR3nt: TGTGCCAGCAGCCGAAGCGGACCTTCTTATAAGGCCTACGAGCAGTACTTC

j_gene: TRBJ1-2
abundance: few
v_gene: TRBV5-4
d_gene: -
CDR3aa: CASSDARGNHLGYTF
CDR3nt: TGTGCCAGCAGCGACGCCAGGGGTAATCATCTTGGCTACACCTTC

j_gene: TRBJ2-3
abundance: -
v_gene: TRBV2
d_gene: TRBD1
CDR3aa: CASSEAQGYTDTQYF
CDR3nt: TGTGCCAGCAGCGAAGCACAGGGGTACACAGATACGCAGTATTTT

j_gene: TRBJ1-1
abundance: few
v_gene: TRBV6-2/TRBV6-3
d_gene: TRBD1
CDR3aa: CASSYSVVTGGTEAFF
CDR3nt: TGTGCCAGCAGTTACTCGGTGGTGACAGGGGGCACTGAAGCTTTCTTT

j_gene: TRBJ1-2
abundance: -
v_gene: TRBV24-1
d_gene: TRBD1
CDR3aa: CATSDPGTGAGYTF
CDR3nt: TGTGCCACCAGTGACCCCGGGACAGGGGCCGGCTACACCTTC

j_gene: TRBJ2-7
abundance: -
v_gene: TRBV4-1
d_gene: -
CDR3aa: CASSPSWYRDIYEQYF
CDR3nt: TGCGCCAGCAGCCCTTCCTGGTACAGGGATATTTACGAGCAGTACTTC

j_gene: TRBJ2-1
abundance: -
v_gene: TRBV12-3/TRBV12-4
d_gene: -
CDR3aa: CASSVQGYEQFF
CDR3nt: TGTGCCAGCAGTGTACAGGGCTATGAGCAGTTCTTC

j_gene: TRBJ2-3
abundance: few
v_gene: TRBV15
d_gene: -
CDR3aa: CATSRRQVSTDTQYF
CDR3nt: TGTGCCACCAGCCGGAGACAGGTGTCCACAGATACGCAGTATTTT

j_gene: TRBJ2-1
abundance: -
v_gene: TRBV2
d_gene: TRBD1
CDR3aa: CASSEDRGSYNEQFF
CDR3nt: TGTGCCAGCAGTGAGGACAGGGGCTCCTACAATGAGCAGTTCTTC

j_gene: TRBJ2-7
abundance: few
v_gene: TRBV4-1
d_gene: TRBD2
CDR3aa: CASSQDERGVAYEQYF
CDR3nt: TGCGCCAGCAGCCAAGATGAGCGGGGGGTCGCCTACGAGCAGTACTTC

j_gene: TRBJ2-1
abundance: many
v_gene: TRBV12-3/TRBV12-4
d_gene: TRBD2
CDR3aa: CASSFPTRLAGNNEQFF
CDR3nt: TGTGCCAGCAGTTTTCCCACGAGACTAGCGGGAAACAATGAGCAGTTCTTC

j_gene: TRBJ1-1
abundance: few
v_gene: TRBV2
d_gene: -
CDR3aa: CASTRGENTEAFF
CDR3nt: TGTGCCAGCACCCGAGGGGAGAACACTGAAGCTTTCTTT

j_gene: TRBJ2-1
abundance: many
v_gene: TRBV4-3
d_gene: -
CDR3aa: CASSQDYNEQFF
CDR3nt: TGCGCCAGCAGCCAAGACTACAATGAGCAGTTCTTC

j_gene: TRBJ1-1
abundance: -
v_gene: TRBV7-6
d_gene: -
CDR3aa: CASSSRVAPTEAFF
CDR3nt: TGTGCCAGCAGCTCGAGGGTGGCCCCCACTGAAGCTTTCTTT

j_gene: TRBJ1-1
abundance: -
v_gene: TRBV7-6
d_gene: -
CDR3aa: CASSLEQEYFLLAFF
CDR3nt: TGTGCCAGCAGCTTAGAGCAGGAGTACTTTCTTCTGGCTTTCTTT

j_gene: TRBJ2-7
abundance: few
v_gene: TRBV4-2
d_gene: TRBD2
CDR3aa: CASSQVLGIAGGEQYF
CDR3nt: TGTGCCAGCAGCCAAGTCTTAGGAATAGCGGGAGGCGAGCAGTACTTC

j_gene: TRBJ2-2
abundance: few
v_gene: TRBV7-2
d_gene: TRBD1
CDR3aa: CASSSRQGWTGELFF
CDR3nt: TGTGCCAGCAGCTCCCGACAGGGTTGGACCGGGGAGCTGTTTTTT

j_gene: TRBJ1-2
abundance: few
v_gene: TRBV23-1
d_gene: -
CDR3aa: CASSQSRLGGSYTF
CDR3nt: TGCGCCAGCAGTCAATCGAGGCTCGGCGGGAGCTACACCTTC

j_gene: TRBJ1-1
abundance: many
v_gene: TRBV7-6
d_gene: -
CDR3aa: CASTKTGHKNTEAFF
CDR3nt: TGTGCCAGCACCAAAACAGGGCACAAGAACACTGAAGCTTTCTTT

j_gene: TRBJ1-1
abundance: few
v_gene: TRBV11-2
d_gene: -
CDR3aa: CASSRRTENTEAFF
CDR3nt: TGTGCCAGCAGCCGGAGGACGGAGAACACTGAAGCTTTCTTT

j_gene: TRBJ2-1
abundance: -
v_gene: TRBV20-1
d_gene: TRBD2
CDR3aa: CSARGNLGAGDEQFF
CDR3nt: TGCAGTGCTAGAGGCAATTTAGGAGCGGGGGACGAGCAGTTCTTC

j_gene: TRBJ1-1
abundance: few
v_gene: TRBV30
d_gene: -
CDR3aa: CAWSSGVNTEAFF
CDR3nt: TGTGCCTGGAGTTCAGGGGTTAACACTGAAGCTTTCTTT

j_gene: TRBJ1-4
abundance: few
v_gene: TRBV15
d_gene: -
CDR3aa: CATSSRAGEKLFF
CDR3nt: TGTGCCACCAGCTCCCGCGCAGGGGAAAAACTGTTTTTT

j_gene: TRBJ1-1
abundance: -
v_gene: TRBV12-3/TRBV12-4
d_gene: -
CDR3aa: CASSLSGYSEAFF
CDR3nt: TGTGCCAGCAGTTTATCAGGGTACAGTGAAGCTTTCTTT

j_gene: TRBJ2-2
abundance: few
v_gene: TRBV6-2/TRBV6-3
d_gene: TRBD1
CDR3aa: CASSYSVDRGLFF
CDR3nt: TGTGCCAGCAGTTACTCGGTGGACAGGGGGCTGTTTTTT

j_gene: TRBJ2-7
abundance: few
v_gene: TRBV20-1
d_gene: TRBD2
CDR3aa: CSARGTSVKEYEQYF
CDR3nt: TGCAGTGCTAGGGGGACTAGCGTCAAAGAGTACGAGCAGTACTTC

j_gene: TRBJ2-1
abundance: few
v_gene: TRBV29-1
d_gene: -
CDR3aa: CSVLKGRNGDEQFF
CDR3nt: TGCAGCGTCCTCAAGGGTAGAAATGGCGATGAGCAGTTCTTC

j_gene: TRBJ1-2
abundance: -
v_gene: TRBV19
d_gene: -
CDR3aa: CASQGFDYGYTF
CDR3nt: TGTGCCAGTCAGGGGTTCGACTATGGCTACACCTTC

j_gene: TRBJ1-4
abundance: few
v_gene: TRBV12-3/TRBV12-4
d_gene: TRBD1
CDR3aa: CASSPHQGAADDKEKLFF
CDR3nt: TGTGCCAGCAGCCCACATCAGGGGGCCGCGGATGATAAAGAAAAACTGTTTTTT

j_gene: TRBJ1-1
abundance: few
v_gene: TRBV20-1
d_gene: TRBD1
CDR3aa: CRGKKPGQGNTEAFF
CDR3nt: TGCAGAGGTAAAAAACCGGGACAGGGGAACACTGAAGCTTTCTTT

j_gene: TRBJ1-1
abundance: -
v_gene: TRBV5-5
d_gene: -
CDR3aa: CASSLAAGHTEAFF
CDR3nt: TGTGCCAGCAGCTTGGCCGCAGGACACACTGAAGCTTTCTTT

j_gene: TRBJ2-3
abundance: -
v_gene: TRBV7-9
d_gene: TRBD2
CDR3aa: CASSLPFGGAPDTQYF
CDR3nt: TGTGCCAGCAGCTTACCTTTCGGGGGGGCGCCAGATACGCAGTATTTT